This T cell receptor beta chain was recorded in a study of PD-1 blockade in classical Hodgkin lymphoma. This clone was counted a single time. Germline-derived CDR1 and CDR2 are SGHNT and YYREEE (reference sequence). The CDR3 consists of 16 residues. Deletions cut 4 bases from V and 6 bases from J, with 21 bases between. Here immunoSEQ multiplex PCR was the method, and the copy in TCRdb shows in-frame clones only, minus some. This repertoire shows 96,000 or so clones, approximately 94% found once; its top ten account for roughly 1.9%. Time point noted: cycle 4 day 1 (C4D1), after less than 7 weeks of nivolumab. All patients relapsed after autologous stem cell transplantation, and brentuximab vedotin exposure varied.

The sequenced sample was peripheral blood mononuclear cells (PBMCs), obtained before the fourth cycle of nivolumab. V and J are TRBV5-4 and TRBJ2-3; a possible D gene is TRBD2 (5 bases). The TCR was taken from a human donor with classical Hodgkin lymphoma. The CDR3 protein is CASSPASSAASDTQYF. The CDR3 bases are TGTGCCAGCAGCCCGGCGAGTTCAGCGGCGAGTGATACGCAGTATTTT.